The clone carrying this T cell receptor beta chain was seen only a few times. This specimen comes from a study of patients and donors after allogeneic stem cell transplantation. V lost 4 bases and J 7 bases, leaving 13 bases between the germline ends. The CDR3 consists of 13 residues. The V gene's germline CDR1 is MGHRA and CDR2 YSYEKL. TCRdb passed the RT-PCR reads through MiXCR, listing each CDR3 protein once. The sample includes 920,000 or so distinct CDR3 sequences, under 20% of them seen just once. The TCR sequence derives from a human donor who was either an allogeneic HSCT recipient or a stem cell or donor lymphocyte infusion donor (not recorded which). It is not recorded whose cells these are; they may come from a transplant donor. The V and J genes are TRBV4-1 and TRBJ1-1; D might be TRBD1 (5 bases). Sequenced input: blood, either unsorted or a sorted T cell fraction (not recorded which). The CDR3 DNA reads TGCGCCAGCAGCCTAGGGGAAACCTATGAAGCTTTCTTT. As protein: CASSLGETYEAFF.